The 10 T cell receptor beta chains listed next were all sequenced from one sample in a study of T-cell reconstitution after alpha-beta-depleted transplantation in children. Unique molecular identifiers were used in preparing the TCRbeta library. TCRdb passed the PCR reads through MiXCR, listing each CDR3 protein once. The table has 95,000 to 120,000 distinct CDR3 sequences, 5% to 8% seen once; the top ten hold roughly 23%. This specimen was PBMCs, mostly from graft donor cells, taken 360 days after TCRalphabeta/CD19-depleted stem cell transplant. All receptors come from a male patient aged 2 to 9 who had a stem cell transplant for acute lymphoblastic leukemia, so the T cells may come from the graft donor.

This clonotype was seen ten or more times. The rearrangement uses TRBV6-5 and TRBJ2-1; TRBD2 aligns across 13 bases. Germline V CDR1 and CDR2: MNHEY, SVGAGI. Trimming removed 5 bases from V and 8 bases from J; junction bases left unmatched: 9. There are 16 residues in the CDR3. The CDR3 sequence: CASSPLAGGPYDEQFF. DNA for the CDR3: TGTGCCAGCAGTCCACTAGCGGGAGGGCCGTACGATGAGCAGTTCTTC.

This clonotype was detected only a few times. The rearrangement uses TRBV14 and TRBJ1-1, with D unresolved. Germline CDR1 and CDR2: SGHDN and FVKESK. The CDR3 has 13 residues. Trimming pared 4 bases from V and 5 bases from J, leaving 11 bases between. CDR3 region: CASSLIRGTEAFF. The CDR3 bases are TGTGCCAGCAGCCTGATCCGCGGGACTGAAGCTTTCTTT.

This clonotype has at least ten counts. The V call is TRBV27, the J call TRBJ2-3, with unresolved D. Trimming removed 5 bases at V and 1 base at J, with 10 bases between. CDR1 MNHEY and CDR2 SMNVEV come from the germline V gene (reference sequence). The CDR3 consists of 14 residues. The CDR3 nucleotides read TGTGCCAGCAGTACCCGGACCCGCACAGATACGCAGTATTTT. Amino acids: CASSTRTRTDTQYF.

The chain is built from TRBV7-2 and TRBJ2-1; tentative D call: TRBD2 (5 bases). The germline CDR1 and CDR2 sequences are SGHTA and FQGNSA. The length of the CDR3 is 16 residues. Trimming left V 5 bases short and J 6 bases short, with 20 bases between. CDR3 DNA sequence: TGTGCCAGCAGCACTAGAACGGGTATACCGACCAATGAGCAGTTCTTC. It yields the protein CASSTRTGIPTNEQFF.

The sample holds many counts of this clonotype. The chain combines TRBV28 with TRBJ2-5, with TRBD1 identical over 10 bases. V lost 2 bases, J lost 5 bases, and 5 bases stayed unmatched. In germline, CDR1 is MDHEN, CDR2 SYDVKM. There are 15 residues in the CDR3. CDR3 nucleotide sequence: TGTGCCAGCAGTTTAGGACAGGGGGACTGGGAGACCCAGTACTTC. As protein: CASSLGQGDWETQYF.

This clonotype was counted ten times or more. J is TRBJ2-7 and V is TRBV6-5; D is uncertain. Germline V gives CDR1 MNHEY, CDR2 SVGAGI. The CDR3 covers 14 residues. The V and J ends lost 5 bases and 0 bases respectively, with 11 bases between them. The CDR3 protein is CASSTRVSSYEQYF. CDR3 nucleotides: TGTGCCAGCAGTACCCGGGTGAGCTCCTACGAGCAGTACTTC.

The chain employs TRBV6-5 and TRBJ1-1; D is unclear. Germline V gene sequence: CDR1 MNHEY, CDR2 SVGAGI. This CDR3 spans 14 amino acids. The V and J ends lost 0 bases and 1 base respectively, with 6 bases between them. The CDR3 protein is CASSYSGSNTEAFF. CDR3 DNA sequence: TGTGCCAGCAGTTACTCAGGGTCGAACACTGAAGCTTTCTTT.

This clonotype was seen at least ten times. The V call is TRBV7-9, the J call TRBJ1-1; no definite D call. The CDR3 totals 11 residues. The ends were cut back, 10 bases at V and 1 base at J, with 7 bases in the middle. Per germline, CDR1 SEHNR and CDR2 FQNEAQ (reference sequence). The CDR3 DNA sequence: TGTGCCACTCGAAGGAACACTGAAGCTTTCTTT. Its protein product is CATRRNTEAFF.

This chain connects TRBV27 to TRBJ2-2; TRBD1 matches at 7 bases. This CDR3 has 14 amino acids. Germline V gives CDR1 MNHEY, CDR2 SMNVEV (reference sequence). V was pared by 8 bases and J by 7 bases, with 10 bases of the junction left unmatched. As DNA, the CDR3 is TGTGCCAGCGGACGAGGGGGCGCGGGCGGGGAGCTGTTTTTT. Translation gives CASGRGGAGGELFF.

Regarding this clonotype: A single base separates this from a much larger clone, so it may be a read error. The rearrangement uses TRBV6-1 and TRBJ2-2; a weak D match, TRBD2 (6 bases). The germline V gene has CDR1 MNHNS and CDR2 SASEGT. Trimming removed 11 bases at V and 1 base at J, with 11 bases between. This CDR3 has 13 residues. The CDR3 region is CACGELNTGELFF. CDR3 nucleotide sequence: TGTGCCTGCGGGGAGTTGAACACCGGGGAGCTGTTTTTT.